A single sample gave rise to the 13 T cell receptor beta chains below, sequenced in a study of siplizumab effects on memory and regulatory T cells. Clones were read by immunoSEQ multiplex PCR, and TCRdb kept only the in-frame ones, dropping some. The sample has roughly 100,000 clones, 85% to 95% seen once. The sequenced material came from CD4+ T cells sorted from blood. The receptors originated from a human donor in good health.

The chain links TRBV5-8 to TRBJ2-2; a possible D gene is TRBD1 (6 bases). The CDR3 extends over 15 amino acids. Trimming pared 4 bases from V and 1 base from J, leaving 11 bases between. CDR1 is SGHTS, CDR2 YDEGEE, per germline. CDR3 in amino acids: CASSVQGLNTGELFF. CDR3 sequence (DNA): TGTGCCAGCAGCGTACAGGGTTTGAACACCGGGGAGCTGTTTTTT.

The chain uses TRBV11-2 and TRBJ1-5; TRBD1 is a possible D gene (6 bases). The CDR3 totals 14 residues. The germline V gene has CDR1 SGHAT and CDR2 FQNNGV. Trimming cost V 6 bases and J 6 bases, with 15 bases left between them. Here the CDR3 reads CASRYHRDTQPQHF. DNA of the CDR3: TGTGCCAGCAGGTACCACAGGGACACTCAGCCCCAGCATTTT.

This chain joins TRBV5-1 and TRBJ1-5; no clear D. The germline CDR1 and CDR2 sequences are SGHRS and YFSETQ. The CDR3 consists of 15 residues. Trimming left V 4 bases short and J 5 bases short, with 16 bases between. The CDR3 coding sequence is TGCGCCAGCAGCAAGACTCCGGGAGCCGATCAGCCCCAGCATTTT. It encodes CASSKTPGADQPQHF.

This clone showed up just a few times. The chain links TRBV7-9 to TRBJ1-6; TRBD1 matches 8 bases. CDR1 SEHNR and CDR2 FQNEAQ come from the germline V gene (reference sequence). This CDR3 has 14 residues. After removal of 7 bases from V and 9 bases from J, the junction contained 8 bases not matched to a gene. The CDR3 coding sequence is TGTGCCAGCACCCCAGACAGGGGAGGTTCACCCCTCCACTTT. Amino acid sequence: CASTPDRGGSPLHF.

The V gene is TRBV2, the J gene TRBJ2-2; D remains ambiguous. V lost 1 base and J 2 bases, leaving 5 bases between the germline ends. The CDR3 covers 14 residues. Germline CDR1 is SNHLY and CDR2 is FYNNEI. CDR3 bases: TGTGCCAGCAGTGAAGTTAGAAACACCGGGGAGCTGTTTTTT. Translating it yields CASSEVRNTGELFF.

V gene TRBV20-1 combines with J gene TRBJ2-5, with TRBD2 matching over 8 bases. This CDR3 is built from 11 residues. CDR1 is DFQATT, CDR2 SNEGSKA, per germline (reference sequence). V gave up 6 bases and J gave up 10 bases; unmatched junction bases: 7. CDR3 sequence reads: CSAAGLAGQYF. The CDR3 DNA sequence: TGCAGTGCCGCCGGTCTAGCGGGCCAGTACTTC.

CDR3 nucleotide sequence: TGTGCCAGCAGCTTAGAGGGGGCGCGGGGCATGAGCTCCTACAATGAGCAGTTCTTC. It yields the protein CASSLEGARGMSSYNEQFF. The rearrangement uses TRBV7-9 and TRBJ2-1; tentatively, D is TRBD1 (7 bases). Germline V gives CDR1 SEHNR, CDR2 FQNEAQ (reference sequence). This CDR3 is 19 amino acids long. The germline V and J ends were trimmed by 1 base and 0 bases, with 19 bases remaining between them.

The rearrangement joins TRBV28 to TRBJ1-2, with D perhaps TRBD1 (5 bases). This CDR3 is 12 amino acids long. Per germline, CDR1 MDHEN and CDR2 SYDVKM. V lost 5 bases, J lost 5 bases, and 9 bases lay in between. The CDR3 reads CASSNSGYGYTF. The CDR3 DNA reads as TGTGCCAGCAGTAATTCAGGGTATGGCTACACCTTC.

This chain joins TRBV10-3 and TRBJ2-1; tentatively, D is TRBD1 or TRBD2 (5 bases each). Trimming cost V 0 bases and J 8 bases, with 11 bases left between them. The CDR3 length is 14 residues. The germline V gene encodes CDR1 ENHRY and CDR2 SYGVKD. The CDR3 DNA reads as TGTGCCATCAGTGAGTCGGGACCCACCTATGAGCAGTTCTTC. This translates into CAISESGPTYEQFF.

The chain couples TRBV9 to TRBJ1-2, with D unclear. Per germline, CDR1 SGDLS and CDR2 YYNGEE. The CDR3 extends over 14 amino acids. V was shortened by 0 bases and J by 2 bases, with 8 bases between the two germline ends. The CDR3 nucleotides are TGTGCCAGCAGCGTAGGACTCTCAAACTATGGCTACACCTTC. Translation gives CASSVGLSNYGYTF.

The genes are TRBV29-1 and TRBJ2-1; the D is unclear. This CDR3 has 15 amino acids. Germline CDR1 reads SQVTM; CDR2 reads ANQGSEA. The germline V and J ends were trimmed by 2 bases and 10 bases, with 21 bases remaining between them. The CDR3 DNA sequence: TGCAGCGTTGAATATCGGGCTAGTCTGGCGAGGGAGCAGTTCTTC. Its translation: CSVEYRASLAREQFF.

The V gene is TRBV7-9, the J gene TRBJ1-2, with 7 bases identical to TRBD1. CDR1 is SEHNR, CDR2 FQNEAQ, per germline (reference sequence). The CDR3 extends over 16 amino acids. With V trimmed by 5 bases and J by 0 bases, 9 bases remained unmatched. The DNA of the CDR3 is TGTGCCAGCAGCGAAGGGACAGCATACCCTAACTATGGCTACACCTTC. The encoded protein is CASSEGTAYPNYGYTF.

This chain's CDR3 is CASSPGTGRETQYF. Written as DNA, the CDR3 is TGTGCCAGCTCACCAGGGACAGGGAGAGAGACCCAGTACTTC. The chain couples TRBV18 to TRBJ2-5; 9 nucleotides match TRBD1. Germline V CDR1 and CDR2: KGHSH, LQKENI. After removal of 2 bases from V and 4 bases from J, the junction contained 2 bases not matched to a gene. The CDR3 runs 14 residues.